The rows below give T cell receptor beta chains drawn from one sample of a study of CD8 T cells in Susac syndrome. TCRdb used MiXCR to reprocess the immunoSEQ multiplex PCR reads, holding one entry per CDR3 protein. The sample shows about 130,000 distinct CDR3 sequences, about 94% of them seen only once. The sequencing input was CD4+ T cells from PBMCs. Receptor source: a human donor in good health. Both conserved end residues are part of each CDR3. A D gene is named only where the DNA matches it firmly. Expanded clones get a size class; other rows say once, few or many, or leave the size out.

V	D	size	J	CDR3	DNA
TRBV23-1	NA	NA	TRBJ1-1	CASSQYRNPLQGNTEAFF	TGCGCCAGCAGTCAGTACCGAAACCCCCTACAGGGGAACACTGAAGCTTTCTTT
TRBV2	NA	NA	TRBJ1-5	CASSRESDQPQHF	TGTGCCAGCAGTAGGGAATCGGACCAGCCCCAGCATTTT
TRBV5-4	TRBD2	NA	TRBJ2-3	CASRGGKLAGAGADTQYF	TGTGCCAGCAGAGGGGGCAAACTAGCGGGAGCTGGGGCGGATACGCAGTATTTT
TRBV30	TRBD2	NA	TRBJ2-4	CAWSVRSSGRAQYF	TGTGCCTGGAGTGTACGCTCTAGCGGGAGGGCCCAGTACTTC
TRBV10-1	NA	NA	TRBJ2-2	CASSETDPVRTGELFF	TGCGCCAGCAGTGAGACGGACCCGGTTAGGACCGGGGAGCTGTTTTTT
TRBV14	NA	NA	TRBJ2-7	CASSQDRLSARRYEQYF	TGTGCCAGCAGCCAAGATAGGTTATCGGCCCGCAGGTACGAGCAGTACTTC
TRBV25-1	NA	NA	TRBJ2-5	CASSDLQLETQYF	TGTGCCAGCAGTGACCTTCAGTTAGAGACCCAGTACTTC
TRBV7-9	NA	once	TRBJ2-2	CASSLAAGGELFF	TGTGCCAGCAGCTTAGCGGCCGGGGGGGAGCTGTTTTTT
TRBV6-5	NA	NA	TRBJ2-3	CASSYSGRGTDTQYF	TGTGCCAGCAGTTACTCGGGGAGAGGGACAGATACGCAGTATTTT
TRBV20-1	NA	few	TRBJ2-2	CSARNTGELFF	TGCAGTGCGAGGAACACCGGGGAGCTGTTTTTT
TRBV6-5	NA	NA	TRBJ1-1	CASSSRRAGQNTEAFF	TGTGCCAGCAGTTCCCGGCGGGCAGGGCAGAACACTGAAGCTTTCTTT
TRBV10-3	NA	NA	TRBJ2-5	CAISASEAVQETQYF	TGTGCCATCAGTGCCTCAGAGGCCGTGCAAGAGACCCAGTACTTC
TRBV7-2	TRBD1	NA	TRBJ2-7	CASSWTGDYEQYF	TGTGCCAGCAGCTGGACAGGCGACTACGAGCAGTACTTC
TRBV29-1	TRBD1	NA	TRBJ1-2	CSVAGQGYGYTF	TGCAGCGTCGCGGGACAGGGATATGGCTACACCTTC
TRBV4-1	NA	NA	TRBJ2-1	CASSQRTLAGSYNEQFF	TGCGCCAGCAGCCAACGAACCTTGGCGGGATCCTACAATGAGCAGTTCTTC
TRBV20-1	NA	NA	TRBJ2-4	CSAVLLAKNIQYF	TGCAGTGCAGTATTGTTAGCCAAAAACATTCAGTACTTC
TRBV20-1	NA	NA	TRBJ1-2	CSARDRTPNYGYTF	TGCAGTGCTAGGGACAGAACCCCTAACTATGGCTACACCTTC
TRBV6-2/TRBV6-3	TRBD1	NA	TRBJ1-1	CASSDRVNTEAFF	TGTGCCAGCAGTGACAGGGTAAACACTGAAGCTTTCTTT
TRBV5-1	NA	NA	TRBJ2-6	CASNQLALAGANVLTF	TGCGCCAGCAACCAGCTAGCGTTGGCTGGGGCCAACGTCCTGACTTTC
TRBV5-1	TRBD2	NA	TRBJ2-7	CASSSTSGRLTSYEQYF	TGCGCCAGCAGCTCGACTAGCGGGAGGCTCACTTCCTACGAGCAGTACTTC
TRBV4-1	NA	once	TRBJ1-1	CASSHGITTEAFF	TGCGCCAGCAGCCACGGGATTACCACTGAAGCTTTCTTT
TRBV6-6	TRBD1	NA	TRBJ1-2	CASSSRDRVSGYTF	TGTGCCAGCAGTTCCCGGGACAGGGTCTCTGGCTACACCTTC
TRBV11-2	TRBD2	NA	TRBJ2-7	CASSLFSGRGYEQYF	TGTGCCAGCAGCTTATTTAGCGGGAGGGGGTACGAGCAGTACTTC
TRBV12-3/TRBV12-4	NA	NA	TRBJ1-3	CASSYGTERNTIYF	TGTGCCAGCAGTTATGGGACGGAAAGAAACACCATATATTTT
TRBV5-1	TRBD1	NA	TRBJ1-2	CASSRQGQVPGGYTF	TGCGCCAGCAGCAGACAAGGACAGGTCCCCGGTGGCTACACCTTC
TRBV19	TRBD1	NA	TRBJ1-5	CASSMPWDRRGNQPQHF	TGTGCCAGTAGTATGCCTTGGGACAGACGAGGCAATCAGCCCCAGCATTTT
TRBV7-2	NA	NA	TRBJ1-5	CASSLAPGVGNQPQHF	TGTGCCAGCAGCTTAGCCCCAGGGGTGGGCAATCAGCCCCAGCATTTT
TRBV5-1	TRBD2	NA	TRBJ2-3	CASSLRGTSGSAADTQYF	TGCGCCAGCAGCCTACGCGGGACTAGCGGGAGCGCGGCAGATACGCAGTATTTT
TRBV2	NA	NA	TRBJ2-7	CASRRVASSYEQYF	TGTGCCAGCAGGCGGGTGGCGAGCTCCTACGAGCAGTACTTC
TRBV7-2	TRBD1	once	TRBJ2-5	CASSLRQGVRQETQYF	TGTGCCAGCAGCCTCAGACAGGGTGTTCGCCAAGAGACCCAGTACTTC
TRBV20-1	TRBD1	once	TRBJ2-3	CSARPQGAADTQYF	TGCAGTGCCCGCCCACAGGGGGCTGCAGATACGCAGTATTTT
TRBV29-1	TRBD1	NA	TRBJ1-2	CSVYRGEYYGYTF	TGCAGCGTTTACAGGGGCGAGTACTATGGCTACACCTTC
TRBV2	NA	NA	TRBJ2-3	CASRPQGSGTDTQYF	TGTGCCAGCCGGCCACAGGGAAGTGGCACAGATACGCAGTATTTT
TRBV9	TRBD2	NA	TRBJ2-5	CASSVGGVETQYF	TGTGCCAGCAGCGTGGGGGGGGTTGAGACCCAGTACTTC
TRBV10-3	NA	NA	TRBJ2-7	CAISGGSEQYF	TGTGCCATCAGTGGGGGGTCCGAGCAGTACTTC
TRBV2	TRBD2	NA	TRBJ2-7	CASRGGFSGSSYEQYF	TGTGCCAGCAGGGGGGGGTTTAGCGGGAGCTCCTACGAGCAGTACTTC
TRBV20-1	TRBD1	once	TRBJ1-4	CSATGTGRLNEKLFF	TGCAGTGCTACCGGGACAGGGCGTCTTAATGAAAAACTGTTTTTT
TRBV29-1	TRBD2	NA	TRBJ2-3	CSTWTSGRPGTDTQYF	TGCAGCACCTGGACTAGCGGGAGGCCGGGGACAGATACGCAGTATTTT
TRBV5-4	NA	few	TRBJ2-4	CASSLDPGLAKNIQYF	TGTGCCAGCAGCTTGGACCCGGGTTTGGCCAAAAACATTCAGTACTTC
TRBV20-1	NA	NA	TRBJ2-2	CSAWDILNTGELFF	TGCAGTGCTTGGGACATCCTGAACACCGGGGAGCTGTTTTTT
TRBV5-6	NA	NA	TRBJ1-1	CASSLSRDTTTTEAFF	TGTGCCAGCAGCTTGTCCCGGGACACCACTACCACTGAAGCTTTCTTT
TRBV5-6	TRBD2	NA	TRBJ2-7	CASSLRQGGYEQYF	TGTGCCAGCAGCTTGCGGCAGGGAGGGTACGAGCAGTACTTC
TRBV6-2/TRBV6-3	NA	NA	TRBJ1-2	CASSPGKNYGYTF	TGTGCCAGCAGTCCGGGGAAAAACTATGGCTACACCTTC
TRBV6-2/TRBV6-3	TRBD2	NA	TRBJ2-2	CASRPSGSYTGELFF	TGTGCCAGCAGACCTAGCGGGAGTTACACCGGGGAGCTGTTTTTT